The source of this T cell receptor (beta chain) is a study of blood T cell repertoires in COVID-19. In the original analysis: Counts of nucleated cells, estimated from reference gene primer amplification, were obtained. Produced via immunoSEQ multiplex PCR; TCRdb's table is partial and in-frame only. V and J calls and clone size follow that table, whereas D and trimming were derived from the DNA. The table has over 50,000 clones, approximately 88% seen once. CDR1 and CDR2 (germline): LNHDA, SQIVND (reference sequence). V lost 6 bases and J lost 8, with 20 bases in between. There are 15 residues in the CDR3.

The chain employs TRBV19 and TRBJ1-5, with D unresolved. Material: peripheral blood. The receptor was derived from a human donor in a cohort sampled during active COVID-19. The CDR3 loop is CASRSLRGYEEPQHF. The DNA for the CDR3 is TGTGCCAGTAGAAGCCTCAGAGGTTATGAGGAGCCCCAGCATTTT.